This is a list of T cell receptor beta chains from one sample in a study of a mutant IDH1 vaccine in newly diagnosed glioma. This table comes from immunoSEQ multiplex PCR, and its TCRdb copy is limited to in-frame clones, with some not included. In the table there are just under 80,000 clones, 75% to 95% of which are singletons. For these receptors, no antigen is known. Specimen: PBMCs, collected from a glioma patient whose treatment included an IDH1 peptide vaccine. The receptors here all came from a woman between 50 and 59 years old with glioma. The CDR3 runs from the conserved cysteine through the conserved F or W. Fields, in order: J gene, V gene, CDR3 protein.

TRBJ2-1 | TRBV5-1 | CASSTGLAGVEQFF
TRBJ2-2 | TRBV4-1 | CASSQDGHRRTGELFF
TRBJ2-7 | TRBV10-3 | CAISRTGPNEQYF
TRBJ2-1 | TRBV19 | CASSTRTGLDNEQFF
TRBJ2-4 | TRBV18 | CASSLYREGLNIQYF
TRBJ1-5 | TRBV30 | CAWSTRGQGHQPQHF
TRBJ2-1 | TRBV11-2 | CASTRDRTYNEQFF
TRBJ1-2 | TRBV6-1 | CASRTGPSGYTF
TRBJ2-7 | TRBV5-4 | CASSAGLVRHYEQYF
TRBJ1-4 | TRBV7-2 | CASSLRSSSLTNEKLFF
TRBJ2-2 | TRBV5-1 | CASTLGSSNTGELFF
TRBJ2-2 | TRBV6-1 | CASRAGVFVTGELFF
TRBJ1-5 | TRBV14 | CASSRLTPSTGAPRYSNQPQHF
TRBJ1-4 | TRBV29-1 | CSVRGPGAEKLFF
TRBJ1-3 | TRBV5-6 | CASSLFGQNSGNTIYF
TRBJ2-7 | TRBV28 | CASSLQGHSYEQYF
TRBJ2-7 | TRBV21-1 | CASSVSRDTRAYEQYF
TRBJ1-1 | TRBV6-5 | CASRVLRNTEAFF
TRBJ1-5 | TRBV7-9 | CASSLSNQPQHF
TRBJ1-5 | TRBV19 | CASSITGARGNQPQHF
TRBJ1-2 | TRBV6-6 | CASSLGQRSYGYTF
TRBJ1-4 | TRBV25-1 | CASSEERGWFF
TRBJ1-1 | TRBV5-1 | CASSAGQTEYTEAFF
TRBJ2-1 | TRBV19 | CASSIRGGYEQFF
TRBJ2-2 | TRBV28 | CASEGASTGELFF
TRBJ1-2 | TRBV5-4 | CASSPSSRGYTF
TRBJ2-5 | TRBV15 | CATPSRSLGMARGETQYF
TRBJ2-1 | TRBV6-4 | CASSVGGIYNEQFF
TRBJ2-2 | TRBV7-8 | CASSLVRLTRGQTGELFF
TRBJ2-1 | TRBV9 | CASSFTSGRGSYNEQFF
TRBJ2-2 | TRBV5-6 | CASSVVSGTGELFF
TRBJ2-5 | TRBV19 | CASSTTGTSGSGEQYF
TRBJ1-2 | TRBV11-2 | CASSLGGLMDYGYTF
TRBJ2-7 | TRBV9 | CASSVGLLHEQYF
TRBJ2-5 | TRBV28 | CASSSTGTVQETQYF
TRBJ1-1 | TRBV28 | CASSLRMVEAFF
TRBJ2-5 | TRBV21-1 | CASSKTPGRGLETQYF